This TCR beta chain comes out of a study of cytomegalovirus exposure and HLA in healthy donors. Amplification used 60 Vbeta primers and 13 Jbeta primers. The method was immunoSEQ multiplex PCR; TCRdb's version includes in-frame clones alone and lacks a portion of them. The sample yields some 130,000 clones, more than 65% seen once. Germline V gene lookup returns CDR1 SGHTA and CDR2 FQGNSA. CDR3 length: 14 amino acids. V was pared by 5 bases and J by 11 bases, with 22 bases between. The chain recombines TRBV7-2 with TRBJ2-7; TRBD2 might be the D (7 bases). This sequence originates from a male donor in good health and CMV-seropositive. Sequences were obtained from PBMCs. The CDR3 is CASSPQVKGGDEYF. The CDR3 coding sequence is TGTGCCAGCAGCCCTCAGGTGAAAGGGGGGGATGAGTACTTC.